The rows below give T cell receptor beta chains drawn from one sample of a study of blood T cell repertoires in COVID-19. Only in-frame clones appear in the TCRdb table, and some are missing; sequencing was by immunoSEQ multiplex PCR. The table lists some 120,000 clones, 65% to 90% of them singletons. Sequenced: peripheral blood. Receptor source: an elderly woman with acute or convalescent COVID-19. Both conserved end residues are part of each CDR3. D genes are given only for firm matches. Expanded clones get a size class; other rows say once, few or many, or leave the size out.

TRBJ2-2 | TRBV6-4 | - | - | TGTGCCAGCACAGCAAACCCCTGGGCGAATCCGGCGAACACCGGGGAGCTGTTTTTT | CASTANPWANPANTGELFF
TRBJ1-2 | TRBV7-2 | - | - | TGTGCCAGCAGCTTGAGATATGGCTACACCTTC | CASSLRYGYTF
TRBJ1-2 | TRBV27 | - | - | TGTGCCAGCAGTGGGGAGGGGGTATCCTATGGCTACACCTTC | CASSGEGVSYGYTF
TRBJ2-1 | TRBV12-3/TRBV12-4 | - | - | TGTGCCAGCACCCGCCGGGGGGAGCAGTTCTTC | CASTRRGEQFF
TRBJ2-5 | TRBV9 | - | - | TGTGCCAGCAGCCCTAGTCAGGGGGAGACCCAGTACTTC | CASSPSQGETQYF
TRBJ1-5 | TRBV18 | once | - | TGTGCCAGCTCCCCCTCAGGGAGCAATCAGCCCCAGCATTTT | CASSPSGSNQPQHF
TRBJ1-2 | TRBV5-1 | - | - | TGCGCCAGCAGCTTAAGACAGGACTATGGCTACACCTTC | CASSLRQDYGYTF
TRBJ1-1 | TRBV6-1 | - | - | TGTGCCAGCAGTGAAGCAGGGGCCAGAAACACTGAAGCTTTCTTT | CASSEAGARNTEAFF
TRBJ2-4 | TRBV28 | - | - | TGTGCCAGCAGTCCCCGCAGGGCAGACAAAAACATTCAGTACTTC | CASSPRRADKNIQYF
TRBJ2-5 | TRBV5-1 | - | - | TGCGCCAGCAGCTTGGGAGCGAAAGAGACCCAGTACTTC | CASSLGAKETQYF
TRBJ1-3 | TRBV7-2 | - | - | TGTGCCAGCAGCTTATCCACAGGGTTTTCTGGAAACACCATATATTTT | CASSLSTGFSGNTIYF
TRBJ2-5 | TRBV2 | - | - | TGTGCCAGCAGTGAACCTTTGGAGACCCAGTACTTC | CASSEPLETQYF
TRBJ1-2 | TRBV6-2/TRBV6-3 | - | TRBD1 | TGTGCCAGCAGTTTCCCCGGACAGGGCAACTATGGCTACACCTTC | CASSFPGQGNYGYTF
TRBJ1-1 | TRBV5-1 | - | TRBD1 | TGCGCCAGCAGCTTGTCTTGGACAGGGAACACTGAAGCTTTCTTT | CASSLSWTGNTEAFF
TRBJ2-5 | TRBV4-1 | - | - | TGCGCCAGCAGCCATCCCGGGACTCGCCAAGAGACCCAGTACTTC | CASSHPGTRQETQYF
TRBJ1-1 | TRBV18 | once | TRBD1 | TGTGCCAGCTCACCACCGGACAGGGGGCGAACTGAAGCTTTCTTT | CASSPPDRGRTEAFF
TRBJ1-2 | TRBV21-1 | - | - | TGTGCCAGCAGTGGCCGGGACAGGGACTATGGCTACACCTTC | CASSGRDRDYGYTF
TRBJ1-2 | TRBV4-1 | - | - | TGCGCCAGCAGCCAGGCAGGGGCCAGGTCTAACTATGGCTACACCTTC | CASSQAGARSNYGYTF
TRBJ1-4 | TRBV3-1/TRBV3-2 | - | - | TGTGCCAGCAGCCAAGAGGATCAGGGAGGCGAAAAACTGTTTTTT | CASSQEDQGGEKLFF
TRBJ1-5 | TRBV4-1 | - | - | TGCGCCAGCAGCCAAGAATGGCAGAGCAATCAGCCCCAGCATTTT | CASSQEWQSNQPQHF
TRBJ1-6 | TRBV27 | - | TRBD1 | TGTGCCAGCAGCGTTGGGACAGGGCTCTCCTATAATTCACCCCTCCACTTT | CASSVGTGLSYNSPLHF
TRBJ2-3 | TRBV7-2 | - | TRBD2 | TGTGCCAGCAGCTTAGATGTAGCGGGGGGAGCAGATACGCAGTATTTT | CASSLDVAGGADTQYF
TRBJ2-7 | TRBV6-1 | - | TRBD1 | TGTGCCAGCAGTGAAGCCGGGACAGGGGCCTACGAGCAGTACTTC | CASSEAGTGAYEQYF
TRBJ2-5 | TRBV5-1 | - | - | TGCGCCAGCAGCGGGGGGGCGGCCCAAGAGACCCAGTACTTC | CASSGGAAQETQYF
TRBJ2-5 | TRBV5-5 | - | TRBD2 | TGTGCCAGCAGCTTAAATAGCGGGGTGACTCAAGAGACCCAGTACTTC | CASSLNSGVTQETQYF
TRBJ2-2 | TRBV28 | - | TRBD1 | TGTGCCAGCAGCAGGGACAGGGGGATTTCAGGAACCGGGGAGCTGTTTTTT | CASSRDRGISGTGELFF
TRBJ1-3 | TRBV4-3 | few | - | TGCGCCAGCAGCCCCTCCGACTCCAGAAAGTCTGGAAACACCATATATTTT | CASSPSDSRKSGNTIYF
TRBJ2-3 | TRBV20-1 | few | - | TGCAGTGCTGGACTGGGAGATACGCAGTATTTT | CSAGLGDTQYF
TRBJ1-5 | TRBV29-1 | - | - | TGCAGCGCGGCGGTGGGGGCGGATCAGCCCCAGCATTTT | CSAAVGADQPQHF
TRBJ1-2 | TRBV19 | once | - | TGTGCCAGTAGTATAGCGGGGGGATATGGCTACACCTTC | CASSIAGGYGYTF
TRBJ2-3 | TRBV7-9 | - | TRBD2 | TGTGCCAGCAACACCGGGACTAGGTTTTCAGATACGCAGTATTTT | CASNTGTRFSDTQYF
TRBJ1-1 | TRBV7-9 | - | - | TGTGCCAGCAGCTTAGGGGGACATGCAGCTTTCTTT | CASSLGGHAAFF
TRBJ1-6 | TRBV4-2 | once | - | TGTGCCAGCAGCCTCGGGACACCGAATTCACCCCTCCACTTT | CASSLGTPNSPLHF
TRBJ1-1 | TRBV5-5 | - | - | TGTGCCAGCAGCTGGGGGACTGGCACTGAAGCTTTCTTT | CASSWGTGTEAFF
TRBJ2-1 | TRBV3-1/TRBV3-2 | - | - | TGTGCCAGCAGCCGAAGGGGGAATGAGCAGTTCTTC | CASSRRGNEQFF
TRBJ1-1 | TRBV7-9 | - | - | TGTGCCAGCAGCTTACAGGTAAACACTGAAGCTTTCTTT | CASSLQVNTEAFF
TRBJ1-2 | TRBV18 | - | - | TGTGCCAGCTCACCCGCTAGTCGCGTTAACTATGGCTACACCTTC | CASSPASRVNYGYTF
TRBJ2-3 | TRBV5-1 | - | - | TGCGCCAGCACCGTTCTAGCGTGGGACACAGATACGCAGTATTTT | CASTVLAWDTDTQYF
TRBJ1-2 | TRBV28 | - | - | TGTGCCAGCAGTGACAGCTACCTAGACTATGGCTACACCTTC | CASSDSYLDYGYTF
TRBJ1-1 | TRBV6-2/TRBV6-3 | - | - | TGTGCCAGCAGCGAAAACAGGGTCGGTGAAGCTTTCTTT | CASSENRVGEAFF
TRBJ1-2 | TRBV27 | - | - | TGTGCCAGCAGTTTAACGGAGAGGGGGGGCTACACCTTC | CASSLTERGGYTF
TRBJ1-1 | TRBV20-1 | - | TRBD1 | TGCAGTGCTCCCTGGACAGGAAAAGCTTTCTTT | CSAPWTGKAFF
TRBJ1-2 | TRBV4-3 | - | - | TGCGCCAGCAGCCAAACTGCAGGCGGCTACACCTTC | CASSQTAGGYTF
TRBJ2-3 | TRBV11-3 | - | TRBD1 | TGTGCCAGCAGCTTAGATGGGACAGGGAGAACAGATACGCAGTATTTT | CASSLDGTGRTDTQYF
TRBJ1-2 | TRBV6-1 | - | TRBD1 | TGTGCCAGCAGTGAAGCCGGACAGGGGCCACGGTACACCTTC | CASSEAGQGPRYTF
TRBJ1-1 | TRBV5-5 | once | - | TGTGCCAGCAGCTTTATACAGGGAGCAGCTGAAGCTTTCTTT | CASSFIQGAAEAFF
TRBJ2-1 | TRBV10-2 | - | - | TGCGCCAGCAGTGGGCGGTCGAGTGAGCAGTTCTTC | CASSGRSSEQFF
TRBJ1-4 | TRBV4-1 | - | - | TGCGCCAGCAGCCAAGGGCACAGGGCAACTAATGAAAAACTGTTTTTT | CASSQGHRATNEKLFF
TRBJ2-1 | TRBV2 | once | TRBD1 | TGTGCCAGCAGCATATCAGGGGGCACTGAGCAGTTCTTC | CASSISGGTEQFF
TRBJ1-2 | TRBV5-1 | - | TRBD1 | TGCGCCAGCAGCTTGAGTACAGGGGTTGAAGGCTACACCTTC | CASSLSTGVEGYTF